These 20 T cell receptor beta chains came from one sample sequenced in a study of molecular identifiers for immune sequencing clone quantification. TCRdb processed the PCR reads anew with MiXCR; each CDR3 protein has one entry. The sample holds 88,000 or so distinct CDR3 sequences, roughly a fifth seen once. Material: naive CD8+ T cells from blood, with Jurkat cell RNA spiked in. Subset here: FACS-sorted CD8+CD4-CCR7+CD45RA+ naive T cells. All receptors come from a human donor in good health. Some libraries in this study had Jurkat cell RNA spiked in.

This clonotype was seen repeatedly, ten times or more. The V gene is TRBV29-1, the J gene TRBJ2-3; D is undetermined. Trimming left V 7 bases short and J 0 bases short, with 17 bases between. The germline CDR1 and CDR2 sequences are SQVTM and ANQGSEA. The CDR3 runs to 15 residues. CDR3 in DNA: TGCAGCGATCAAAACAGTGCATTGAGCACAGATACGCAGTATTTT. Residues: CSDQNSALSTDTQYF.

A few counts support this clonotype. This chain uses TRBV3-1 with TRBJ2-5; TRBD1 aligns across 8 bases. Trimming removed 4 bases from V and 1 base from J; junction bases left unmatched: 8. Germline V lookup: CDR1 LGHDT, CDR2 YNNKEL (reference sequence). The CDR3 contains 16 residues. This CDR3 reads CASSLTTGASQETQYF. As DNA, the CDR3 is TGTGCCAGCAGCCTAACGACAGGGGCCAGCCAAGAGACCCAGTACTTC.

This clonotype has only a few counts. The chain uses TRBV30 and TRBJ2-7; TRBD1 might be the D (7 bases). Germline-derived CDR1 and CDR2 are GTSNPN and SVGIG (reference sequence). Trimming took off 0 bases at V and 5 bases at J, with 14 bases between the two ends. The CDR3 loop spans 14 amino acids. The DNA of the CDR3 is TGTGCCTGGAGTGTACTAGGGGGCGGGAACGAGCAGTACTTC. This codes for CAWSVLGGGNEQYF.

This clonotype occurred many times. This sequence joins TRBV4-3 and TRBJ2-1; D not certain. The CDR3 totals 13 residues. CDR1 LGHNA and CDR2 YSLEER come from the germline V gene. Trimming removed 0 bases from V and 9 bases from J, with 9 bases in between. The CDR3 is CASSQDQVSEQFF. The CDR3 DNA reads as TGCGCCAGCAGCCAAGATCAAGTGTCTGAGCAGTTCTTC.

This clonotype was recorded at least ten times. This rearrangement joins TRBV7-6 to TRBJ2-1; unclear D gene. This CDR3 is 12 amino acids long. Germline CDR1 SGHVS, CDR2 FNYEAQ. Between the trimmed V and J ends, which lost 4 bases and 9 bases, there was a span of 10 bases. In nucleotides, the CDR3 is TGTGCCAGCAGCTCCGGACGCGGTGAGCAGTTCTTC. The encoded protein is CASSSGRGEQFF.

V is TRBV19 and J is TRBJ2-7, with D possibly TRBD1 on 5 matching bases. CDR3 length equals 16 residues. CDR1 is LNHDA, CDR2 SQIVND, per germline (reference sequence). V was shortened by 1 base and J by 5 bases, with 18 bases between the two germline ends. Here the CDR3 reads CASSIGATVYFDEQYF. The CDR3 bases are TGTGCCAGTAGTATAGGTGCGACAGTGTATTTCGACGAGCAGTACTTC.

This clonotype has only a few counts. The gene calls are TRBV7-2 and TRBJ2-7, with D perhaps given as TRBD1 or TRBD2 (5 bases each). There are 14 residues in the CDR3. Germline V gene sequence: CDR1 SGHTA, CDR2 FQGNSA. V lost 3 bases and J lost 2, with 11 bases in between. The CDR3 is CASSFVGETYEQYF. CDR3 bases: TGTGCCAGCAGCTTCGTGGGGGAAACCTACGAGCAGTACTTC. Using reference TRBV7-2 and TRBJ2-7 for the parts outside the CDR3, the full variable domain is GAGVSQSPSNKVTEKGKDVELRCDPISGHTALYWYRQSLGQGLEFLIYFQGNSAPDKSGLPSDRFSAERTGGSVSTLTIQRTQQEDSAVYLCASSFVGETYEQYFGPGTRLTVT.

The sample holds many counts of this clonotype. The V call is TRBV27, the J call TRBJ1-4; TRBD1 is a possible D gene (5 bases). CDR1 and CDR2 from the germline V gene are MNHEY and SMNVEV (reference sequence). The CDR3 length is 14 residues. V lost 4 bases to trimming and J lost 3 bases, with 9 bases between them. CDR3 in amino acids: CASSSGSPNEKLFF. The DNA for the CDR3 is TGTGCCAGCAGTTCAGGGTCTCCTAATGAAAAACTGTTTTTT.

The J gene is TRBJ1-1, the V gene TRBV12-3 or TRBV12-4; weak D call: TRBD1 (6 bases). CDR3 length equals 13 residues. V lost 1 base to trimming and J lost 11 bases, with 14 bases between them. The CDR3 DNA sequence: TGTGCCAGCAGTTTAGGACAGGTCGACGGTGCTTTCTTT. Translating it yields CASSLGQVDGAFF.

This chain uses TRBV5-5 with TRBJ2-1; D gene unclear. There are 12 residues in the CDR3. V shed 3 bases and J shed 8 bases, with 9 bases lying between them. The germline V gene encodes CDR1 SGHKS and CDR2 YYEKEE (reference sequence). The CDR3 protein is CASSSDTYEQFF. For the CDR3, the DNA is TGTGCCAGCAGCTCCGACACTTATGAGCAGTTCTTC.

This chain connects TRBV27 to TRBJ1-1; D ambiguous. V lost 5 bases to trimming and J lost 2 bases, with 6 bases between them. This CDR3 has 12 residues. In germline, CDR1 is MNHEY, CDR2 SMNVEV (reference sequence). The CDR3 is CASSTSNTEAFF. The DNA of the CDR3 is TGTGCCAGCAGTACCTCTAACACTGAAGCTTTCTTT.

The rearrangement links TRBV20-1 to TRBJ2-2; D uncertain. Trimming removed 1 base at V and 1 base at J, with 4 bases between. Germline V gene sequence: CDR1 DFQATT, CDR2 SNEGSKA (reference sequence). This CDR3 region has 13 residues. The CDR3 coding sequence is TGCAGTGCTAGAGTCCGGAACACCGGGGAGCTGTTTTTT. It encodes CSARVRNTGELFF.

This clonotype was found many times. The chain joins TRBV7-2 to TRBJ2-3, with 11 bases aligning to TRBD2. The junction had 3 bases not matched to a gene; V was cut back by 2 bases and J by 5 bases. The CDR3 sequence is 15 residues long. From germline, CDR1 is SGHTA and CDR2 FQGNSA. CDR3 nucleotides: TGTGCCAGCAGCTTAAACCTAGCGGGGGGAGATACGCAGTATTTT. Translated, it gives CASSLNLAGGDTQYF.

This clonotype was observed at least ten times. V and J are TRBV7-9 and TRBJ1-2; possible D gene TRBD1, 5 bases. V lost 4 bases to trimming and J lost 0 bases, with 15 bases between them. This CDR3 has 16 amino acids. Germline V gives CDR1 SEHNR, CDR2 FQNEAQ (reference sequence). The CDR3 DNA follows: TGTGCCAGCAGCTCCATTCGGGGGAGGTCTAACTATGGCTACACCTTC. Residues: CASSSIRGRSNYGYTF.

A word on this clonotype: This may stem from a read error, because a much larger clone lies one nucleotide away. The chain joins TRBV20-1 to TRBJ2-3, with 8 nucleotides matching TRBD2. The V and J ends lost 1 base and 2 bases, in that order; junction bases with no gene match: 8. Germline V gene sequence: CDR1 DFQATT, CDR2 SNEGSKA (reference sequence). The CDR3 is made up of 16 amino acids. The CDR3 loop is CSARAGGPIFTDTQYF. The CDR3 nucleotides are TGCAGTGCTAGAGCGGGGGGGCCGATTTTCACAGATACGCAGTATTTT.

This clonotype was seen at least ten times. The J gene is TRBJ2-7, the V gene TRBV7-8; no firm D call. CDR3 length: 14 amino acids. V was shortened by 6 bases and J by 0 bases, with 12 bases between the two germline ends. CDR1 and CDR2 from the germline V gene are SGHVS and FQNEAQ. The chain's CDR3 is CASRAYHDSYEQYF. The CDR3 DNA sequence: TGTGCCAGCAGGGCGTACCACGACTCCTACGAGCAGTACTTC.

This clonotype came up a few times. A much larger clone is a single base away; this may be a read error. This rearrangement joins TRBV5-5 to TRBJ1-1, with unresolved D. The CDR3 is 12 residues long. CDR1 and CDR2 (germline): SGHKS, YYEKEE (reference sequence). The CDR3 region is CAGSLFDTEAFF. For the CDR3, the DNA is TGTGCCGGCAGCTTGTTTGACACTGAAGCTTTCTTT. The full variable domain, completed using reference TRBV5-5 and TRBJ1-1, is DAGVTQSPTHLIKTRGQQVTLRCSPISGHKSVSWYQQVLGQGPQFIFQYYEKEERGRGNFPDRFSARQFPNYSSELNVNALLLGDSALYLCAGSLFDTEAFFGQGTRLTVV.

The chain combines TRBV7-9 with TRBJ2-5, with 16 bases fitting TRBD2. Trimming at V came to 2 bases and at J to 5 bases, leaving 5 bases not matched to a gene. Germline CDR1 and CDR2: SEHNR and FQNEAQ (reference sequence). The CDR3 has 17 residues. CDR3 nucleotide sequence: TGTGCCAGCAGCTTACCTCCGGGACTAGCGGGAGGGGAGACCCAGTACTTC. Amino acids: CASSLPPGLAGGETQYF.

This clonotype was seen a few times. This chain joins TRBV7-9 and TRBJ1-1, with 8 nucleotides matching TRBD1. Looked up from germline, CDR1 is SEHNR and CDR2 is FQNEAQ (reference sequence). V gave up 5 bases and J gave up 0 bases; unmatched junction bases: 8. The length of the CDR3 is 16 residues. The CDR3 region has the DNA TGTGCCAGCAGCCCCCAAGACAGGGGCTTGAACACTGAAGCTTTCTTT. This codes for CASSPQDRGLNTEAFF.

This clonotype was counted ten times or more. This chain joins TRBV12-5 and TRBJ1-5; no clear D gene. The CDR3 is 16 residues long. The V gene's germline CDR1 is LGHNT and CDR2 FRNRAP. V dropped 0 bases and J dropped 0 bases, with 9 bases sitting between them. The CDR3 spells CASGLVPGYSNQPQHF. In DNA form, the CDR3 reads TGTGCTAGTGGTTTGGTACCGGGGTATAGCAATCAGCCCCAGCATTTT.